The clone carrying this T cell receptor (beta chain) was counted once. Per the authors' pipeline: The assay estimated nucleated cells by amplifying reference gene primers. Method: immunoSEQ multiplex PCR; TCRdb's copy keeps in-frame clones and lacks some. The V and J calls and clone size come from that table; D and trimming were worked out from the DNA. This table holds 90,000 to 130,000 clones, roughly four fifths found once. The sample belongs to a study of blood T cell repertoires in COVID-19. Study background: Specimens from acute and convalescent COVID-19 originated in the United States, Italy and Spain.

CDR1 SEHNR and CDR2 FQNEAQ come from the germline V gene (reference sequence). This CDR3 comprises 14 residues. The V and J ends lost 5 bases and 3 bases respectively, with 13 bases between them. The J gene is TRBJ1-1, the V gene TRBV7-9, with D perhaps TRBD1 (5 bases). The sequencing sample was made of peripheral blood. The sequence was collected from a woman aged 55-70 years with acute or convalescent COVID-19. CDR3 sequence reads: CASSLSGDYTEAFF. Written as DNA, the CDR3 is TGTGCCAGCAGCCTCTCGGGGGATTACACTGAAGCTTTCTTT. The whole variable domain, remainder taken from reference TRBV7-9 and TRBJ1-1, is DTGVSQNPRHKITKRGQNVTFRCDPISEHNRLYWYRQTLGQGPEFLTYFQNEAQLEKSRLLSDRFSAERPKGSFSTLEIQRTEQGDSAMYLCASSLSGDYTEAFFGQGTRLTVV.